A selection of T cell receptor beta chains follows, all from one sample in a study of control samples from healthy donors and cancer patients. Produced via immunoSEQ multiplex PCR; TCRdb's table is partial and in-frame only. The sample features some 190,000 clones, with less than 2.5% in its top ten. The sample taken for sequencing was blood. Source of these receptors: a woman between 25 and 40 years old in good health. Both conserved end residues are part of each CDR3. Each record gives: D gene, J gene, V gene, CDR3 protein, CDR3 DNA. D genes are given only for firm matches.

NA | TRBJ1-4 | TRBV7-8 | CASSNGGLAEKLFF | TGTGCCAGCAGCAACGGGGGGTTAGCGGAAAAACTGTTTTTT
NA | TRBJ1-1 | TRBV6-1 | CASSEPFEMMNTEAFF | TGTGCCAGCAGTGAGCCGTTCGAGATGATGAACACTGAAGCTTTCTTT
NA | TRBJ2-7 | TRBV5-5 | CASSPRFLYEQYF | TGTGCCAGCAGCCCCAGATTCCTCTACGAGCAGTACTTC
TRBD2 | TRBJ2-1 | TRBV6-5 | CASSSLTSGGDNEQFF | TGTGCCAGCAGTTCGTTGACTAGCGGGGGTGACAATGAGCAGTTCTTC
NA | TRBJ2-7 | TRBV6-6 | CASRSDGVSYEQYF | TGTGCCAGCAGGTCCGACGGGGTGAGCTACGAGCAGTACTTC
NA | TRBJ2-4 | TRBV4-3 | CASSQVGARANIQYF | TGCGCCAGCAGCCAAGTGGGGGCCAGGGCAAACATTCAGTACTTC
NA | TRBJ2-5 | TRBV5-5 | CASSLARRQETQYF | TGTGCCAGCAGCTTGGCCAGAAGGCAAGAGACCCAGTACTTC
TRBD2 | TRBJ2-3 | TRBV7-2 | CASSYGLAASTDTQYF | TGTGCCAGCAGCTACGGACTAGCTGCTAGCACAGATACGCAGTATTTT
NA | TRBJ1-2 | TRBV6-5 | CASSRDGSNYGYTF | TGTGCCAGCAGTCGGGACGGTTCTAACTATGGCTACACCTTC
NA | TRBJ1-5 | TRBV12-3/TRBV12-4 | CASSRQRNQPQHF | TGTGCCAGCAGCCGACAGAGGAATCAGCCCCAGCATTTT
NA | TRBJ1-2 | TRBV6-5 | CASSSPGRGGYGYTF | TGTGCCAGCAGTTCCCCGGGAAGGGGTGGCTATGGCTACACCTTC
TRBD1 | TRBJ2-2 | TRBV28 | CASSPRQGTGELFF | TGTGCCAGCAGTCCTCGACAGGGCACCGGGGAGCTGTTTTTT
NA | TRBJ2-1 | TRBV7-9 | CASSPLTAAYNEQFF | TGTGCCAGCAGCCCCCTAACGGCTGCCTACAATGAGCAGTTCTTC
NA | TRBJ1-1 | TRBV20-1 | CSAPDRTEAFF | TGCAGTGCTCCTGACAGGACTGAAGCTTTCTTT
TRBD2 | TRBJ2-2 | TRBV3-1/TRBV3-2 | CASSRGGGNTGELFF | TGTGCCAGCAGCCGAGGCGGGGGTAACACCGGGGAGCTGTTTTTT
TRBD1 | TRBJ2-7 | TRBV9 | CASSGQGNEQYF | TGTGCCAGCTCCGGACAGGGCAACGAGCAGTACTTC
TRBD1 | TRBJ1-3 | TRBV7-9 | CASSVNRGSSGNTIYF | TGTGCCAGCAGCGTGAACAGGGGATCCTCTGGAAACACCATATATTTT
NA | TRBJ1-3 | TRBV19 | CASSRAHPPSSGNTIYF | TGTGCCAGTAGTAGGGCACACCCGCCGAGCTCTGGAAACACCATATATTTT
NA | TRBJ2-7 | TRBV4-1 | CASSLQPLPGHEQYF | TGCGCCAGCAGCCTTCAACCCTTACCCGGCCACGAGCAGTACTTC
NA | TRBJ2-5 | TRBV6-1 | CASSEEGLARSGGLTQETQYF | TGTGCCAGCAGTGAAGAAGGTCTGGCCCGGTCAGGGGGACTGACCCAAGAGACCCAGTACTTC
NA | TRBJ1-5 | TRBV7-2 | CASSLWDSPNQPQHF | TGTGCCAGCAGCTTATGGGACTCTCCAAATCAGCCCCAGCATTTT
NA | TRBJ2-2 | TRBV29-1 | CSVAGLLTGELFF | TGCAGCGTAGCGGGCCTCCTCACCGGGGAGCTGTTTTTT
TRBD1 | TRBJ2-7 | TRBV5-1 | CASSLGIGTGASYEQYF | TGCGCCAGCAGCTTGGGTATAGGGACAGGGGCGAGTTACGAGCAGTACTTC
NA | TRBJ2-7 | TRBV5-1 | CASSLNGLNQF | TGCGCCAGCAGCTTGAATGGGTTAAACCAGTTC
NA | TRBJ1-5 | TRBV6-5 | CASSFDRNQPQHF | TGTGCCAGCAGTTTTGACAGGAATCAGCCCCAGCATTTT
NA | TRBJ2-5 | TRBV20-1 | CSARDLQTQYF | TGCAGTGCTAGAGATTTGCAGACCCAGTACTTC